This entry features one T cell receptor beta chain sequence. Its antigen is not known. The sample comes from a study of blood T cells in healthy people across ages. Germline V gene sequence: CDR1 MNHEY, CDR2 SMNVEV (reference sequence). This CDR3 comprises 13 residues. V was cut by 8 bases and J by 3 bases, with 10 bases left in between. A second PCR, run for about 6 to 11 cycles, used a sample-barcoded 5' primer plus a J-beta primer mix. TCRdb processed the 5' RACE reads anew with MiXCR; each CDR3 protein has one entry. The sample consists of 850,000 to 1,300,000 distinct CDR3 sequences, more than 40% of them appearing once. Findings of the study overall: While age rose, TCR beta diversity per million T cells dropped in a roughly linear way.

The chain has TRBV27 and TRBJ2-2, with D perhaps TRBD2 (6 bases). This sequence was found in a woman aged 60-75 years in good health. The sample was blood. In DNA, the CDR3 is TGTGCCAGCTTGGCGGGATACACCGGGGAGCTGTTTTTT. As protein: CASLAGYTGELFF.